This T cell receptor beta chain appears in the sequencing data of a study of cytomegalovirus exposure and HLA in healthy donors. Study findings and constraints: The study labeled more than 150 TCR beta chains cytomegalovirus-associated. A prior analysis recorded that most TCR beta V segments were productive about 87% or about 30% of the time. CMV serostatus was the only recorded immune exposure for donors.

V lost 7 bases and J lost 5; bases outside the gene matches: 9. The CDR3 spans 13 residues. Germline V CDR1 and CDR2: SGHNT, YYREEE (reference sequence). Points on this clone: Its antigen is unidentified.

Primers included in the PCR were 60 Vbeta and 13 Jbeta primers. Produced via immunoSEQ multiplex PCR; TCRdb's table is partial and in-frame only. The sample's table shows roughly 100,000 clones. The material sequenced was PBMCs. V usage is TRBV5-4 and J usage is TRBJ2-7; 7 bases align to TRBD1. The receptor was isolated from a man aged 50 or older in good health and CMV-seronegative. CDR3 residues: CASGLQGLHEQYF. The DNA of the CDR3 is TGTGCCAGCGGCCTACAGGGGTTACACGAGCAGTACTTC.